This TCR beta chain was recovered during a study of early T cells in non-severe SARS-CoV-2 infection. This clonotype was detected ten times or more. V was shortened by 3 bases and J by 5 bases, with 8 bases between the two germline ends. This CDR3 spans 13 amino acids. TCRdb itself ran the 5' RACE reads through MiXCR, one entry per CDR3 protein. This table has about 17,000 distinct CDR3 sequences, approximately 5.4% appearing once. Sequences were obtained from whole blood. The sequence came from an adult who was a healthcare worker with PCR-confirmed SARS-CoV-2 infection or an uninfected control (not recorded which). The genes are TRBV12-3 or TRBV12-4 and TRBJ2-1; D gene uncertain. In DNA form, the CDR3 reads TGTGCCAGCAGTTTCGGGCAAGACAATGAGCAGTTCTTC. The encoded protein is CASSFGQDNEQFF.